The 14 T cell receptor beta chains listed next were all sequenced from one sample in a study of radiotherapy plus CTLA-4 blockade in lung cancer. The repertoire was sequenced with immunoSEQ multiplex PCR; TCRdb's copy has only in-frame clones and lacks some. Found here are about 93,000 clones, almost 90% of them singletons; the top ten hold more than 4.5%. The sample consisted of peripheral blood, taken from a patient treated with radiotherapy plus ipilimumab. The receptors come from a human donor with non-small cell lung cancer that progressed on radiotherapy plus ipilimumab.

The V and J genes are TRBV6-5 and TRBJ1-2; D gene unclear. V lost 5 bases to trimming and J lost 7 bases, with 11 bases between them. In germline, CDR1 is MNHEY, CDR2 SVGAGI. This CDR3 is built from 12 residues. CDR3 loop: CASSANLGGYTF. In nucleotides, the CDR3 is TGTGCCAGCAGTGCAAACCTGGGTGGCTACACCTTC.

The chain couples TRBV4-1 to TRBJ2-1; D might be TRBD2 (5 bases). CDR3 length: 16 amino acids. V was shortened by 0 bases and J by 1 base, with 10 bases between the two germline ends. Germline CDR1 is MGHRA and CDR2 is YSYEKL. CDR3 amino acids: CASSQDLTISYNEQFF. For the CDR3, the DNA is TGCGCCAGCAGCCAAGACTTGACTATTTCCTACAATGAGCAGTTCTTC.

The chain couples TRBV11-2 to TRBJ2-3, with D hard to call. Germline CDR1 SGHAT, CDR2 FQNNGV. V was clipped by 6 bases and J by 2 bases, with 12 bases between them. The CDR3 spans 14 residues. The CDR3 bases are TGTGCCAGCAGGCCACAACCGCTCACAGATACGCAGTATTTT. Residues: CASRPQPLTDTQYF.

The chain has TRBV6-5 and TRBJ2-7, with 7 bases fitting TRBD2. V lost 3 bases and J lost 6; bases outside the gene matches: 11. The CDR3 extends over 15 amino acids. Germline assignment: CDR1 MNHEY and CDR2 SVGAGI. The CDR3 nucleotides are TGTGCCAGCAGTTATTCTCAAGGGCCGGGAGGCGAGCAGTACTTC. Translated, it gives CASSYSQGPGGEQYF.

J is TRBJ2-3 and V is TRBV2, with 15 bases fitting TRBD2. This CDR3 contains 15 residues. Germline V lookup: CDR1 SNHLY, CDR2 FYNNEI. J was trimmed by 3 bases and V by 6 bases; bases with no gene match: 1. Here the CDR3 DNA reads TGTGCCAGCAGAGGGACTAGCGGGAGGACAGATACGCAGTATTTT. It translates to CASRGTSGRTDTQYF. The variable domain in full, with the rest retrieved from reference TRBV2 and TRBJ2-3, is EPEVTQTPSHQVTQMGQEVILRCVPISNHLYFYWYRQILGQKVEFLVSFYNNEISEKSEIFDDQFSVERPDGSNFTLKIRSTKLEDSAMYFCASRGTSGRTDTQYFGPGTRLTVL.

CDR3 sequence reads: CASSQGDRSQETQYF. In DNA form, the CDR3 reads TGCGCCAGCAGTCAGGGCGACAGAAGCCAAGAGACCCAGTACTTC. The chain employs TRBV5-1 and TRBJ2-5; D is possibly TRBD1 (5 bases). The V gene lost 5 bases and the J gene lost 1 base, with 15 bases spanning the gap. The V gene's germline CDR1 is SGHRS and CDR2 YFSETQ. CDR3 length: 15 residues.

The V call is TRBV5-1, the J call TRBJ2-5; D ambiguous. The V gene's germline CDR1 is SGHRS and CDR2 YFSETQ. The CDR3 covers 13 residues. The V gene lost 0 bases and the J gene lost 2 bases, with 5 bases spanning the gap. The DNA of the CDR3 is TGCGCCAGCAGCTTGGCCCCGCAAGAGACCCAGTACTTC. This codes for CASSLAPQETQYF.

The V gene is TRBV2, the J gene TRBJ1-1; a possible D gene is TRBD1 (5 bases). Between the trimmed V and J ends, which lost 4 bases and 3 bases, there was a span of 9 bases. The length of the CDR3 is 13 residues. CDR1 is SNHLY and CDR2 is FYNNEI in the germline V gene. The CDR3 loop reads CASSVKGDTEAFF. The CDR3 nucleotides are TGTGCCAGCAGTGTCAAAGGGGACACTGAAGCTTTCTTT.

This clone was counted a single time. The rearrangement uses TRBV27 and TRBJ2-1; 10 bases agree with TRBD2. Trimming at V came to 6 bases and at J to 8 bases, leaving 10 bases not matched to a gene. The CDR3 runs 15 residues. The germline V gene has CDR1 MNHEY and CDR2 SMNVEV (reference sequence). The CDR3 is CASSLAGEGSDEQFF. CDR3 coding DNA: TGTGCCAGCAGCCTAGCGGGAGAGGGGTCCGATGAGCAGTTCTTC.

A few counts support this clone. The chain is built from TRBV19 and TRBJ1-2, with D hard to call. Germline CDR1 LNHDA, CDR2 SQIVND (reference sequence). The CDR3 has 15 amino acids. Trimming removed 3 bases at V and 0 bases at J, with 11 bases between. As DNA, the CDR3 is TGTGCCAGTAGTATCTCGGGCACGACTAACTATGGCTACACCTTC. Translation gives CASSISGTTNYGYTF.

The chain carries TRBV5-1 and TRBJ2-1, with 12 bases lining up with TRBD2. V dropped 2 bases and J dropped 7; count of bases not matched to a gene: 13. Germline CDR1 and CDR2: SGHRS and YFSETQ. The CDR3 loop spans 18 amino acids. The CDR3 protein is CASSLRLAGETGKNEQFF. CDR3 DNA: TGCGCCAGCAGCTTAAGACTAGCGGGAGAGACGGGGAAAAATGAGCAGTTCTTC.

The J gene is TRBJ1-4, the V gene TRBV5-1, with D maybe TRBD1 (5 bases). CDR1 SGHRS and CDR2 YFSETQ come from the germline V gene. This CDR3 is 18 amino acids long. Deletions cut 0 bases from V and 7 bases from J, with 22 bases between. In nucleotides, the CDR3 is TGCGCCAGCAGCTTGGCTTCCAAGTCTCCGACAGCGCGTGAAAAACTGTTTTTT. Translated, it gives CASSLASKSPTAREKLFF.

This clone was recorded only once. This chain uses TRBV6-4 with TRBJ2-5; 12 nucleotides line up with TRBD2. The CDR3 extends over 16 amino acids. With V trimmed by 2 bases and J by 5 bases, 6 bases remained unmatched. Germline V gene data show CDR1 as MRHNA and CDR2 as SNTAGT. The DNA for the CDR3 is TGTGCCAGCAGTGACCCTAGCGGGAGGGCCGAGGAGACCCAGTACTTC. It specifies CASSDPSGRAEETQYF.

V usage is TRBV6-5 and J usage is TRBJ1-2; D is possibly TRBD1 (6 bases). This CDR3 comprises 13 residues. From germline, CDR1 is MNHEY and CDR2 SVGAGI. V was trimmed by 2 bases and J by 8 bases, leaving 12 bases between them. The DNA for the CDR3 is TGTGCCAGCAGTTACCTGTCCGGGACAGGCTACACCTTC. It codes for CASSYLSGTGYTF.